The rows below give T cell receptor beta chains drawn from one sample of a study of T cell repertoires in cytomegalovirus infection. TCRdb ran MiXCR on the reads and lists one entry per CDR3 protein. The sample has fewer than 700,000 distinct CDR3 sequences; 24% are singletons. Sequencing was done on a sample of CD8+ T cells from PBMCs. The receptors come from a human donor in good health (CMV status not recorded). Some clones in this sample may be carry-over from other donors' samples. CDR3s include the opening cysteine and the closing phenylalanine or tryptophan. D genes are given only for firm matches. Clone size appears in some rows only: once, few, many, or a class for an expanded clone.

clone_size,d_call,j_call,v_call,cdr3_nt,cdr3_aa
NA,NA,TRBJ1-5,TRBV20-1,TGCAGTGCCAACCGGGACGGAAATCAGCCCCAGCATTTT,CSANRDGNQPQHF
many,NA,TRBJ2-1,TRBV7-3,TGTGCCAGCAGCCCCGACGTGTGGACTGAGCAGTTCTTC,CASSPDVWTEQFF
few,NA,TRBJ1-5,TRBV12-3/TRBV12-4,TGTGCCAGCAGACTGGACACGTTACTAAATCAGCCCCAGCATTTT,CASRLDTLLNQPQHF
NA,NA,TRBJ2-3,TRBV27,TGTGCCAGCAGTCACCGGGACCGAAGCACAGATACGCAGTATTTT,CASSHRDRSTDTQYF
few,NA,TRBJ2-5,TRBV3-1,TGTGCCAGCAGCCAAGAACAATGGACAGGAGGGTTGGCCCAGTACTTC,CASSQEQWTGGLAQYF
NA,TRBD2,TRBJ2-2,TRBV2,TGTGCCAGCACCTCTAGCGGGGGGGCTCGTACCGGGGAGCTGTTTTTT,CASTSSGGARTGELFF
many,NA,TRBJ2-3,TRBV7-8,TGTGCCAGCAGCTCATCGGAGGTTCTAGTGGATACGCAGTATTTT,CASSSSEVLVDTQYF
NA,NA,TRBJ2-1,TRBV20-1,TGCAGTACTAGTGTAGCACTAGCATCCTACAATGAGCAGTTCTTC,CSTSVALASYNEQFF
many,TRBD1,TRBJ2-3,TRBV6-4,TGTGCCAGCAGTGACCCGACAGGGGATCCCACAGATACGCAGTATTTT,CASSDPTGDPTDTQYF
many,NA,TRBJ2-2,TRBV12-5,TGTGCTAGTGGCTTTGAGGGGATCCCGAACACCGGGGAGCTGTTTTTT,CASGFEGIPNTGELFF
few,NA,TRBJ1-1,TRBV29-1,TGCAGCGTTGACGGGGGGAGGGGTGAAGCTTTCTTT,CSVDGGRGEAFF
NA,TRBD1,TRBJ2-1,TRBV28,TGTGTCAGCAGTTACTGGGCGGGGGACAGGGGCGATTACAATGAGCAGTTCTTC,CVSSYWAGDRGDYNEQFF
many,NA,TRBJ1-1,TRBV6-2/TRBV6-3,TGTGCCAGCAGATACAGTGGGAACACTGAAGCTTTCTTT,CASRYSGNTEAFF
NA,NA,TRBJ2-1,TRBV15,TGTGCCACCAGCAGAGATCACCCCCTTCGGACGCGCAATGAGCAGTTCTTC,CATSRDHPLRTRNEQFF
NA,NA,TRBJ2-5,TRBV28,TGTGCCAGCAGTTTTTTAGGTGGGGAGACGAGAGAGACCCAGTACTTC,CASSFLGGETRETQYF
many,NA,TRBJ1-1,TRBV7-9,TGTGCCAGCAGGGGAGTCGACAGACTGAACACTGAAGCTTTCTTT,CASRGVDRLNTEAFF
many,NA,TRBJ1-1,TRBV7-8,TGTGCCAGCAGCCGCCCCGCAGGTCAAATCACTGAAGCTTTCTTT,CASSRPAGQITEAFF
few,TRBD2,TRBJ2-3,TRBV29-1,TGCAGCGTTGACGGACTAGCGGGGGCGATCACAGATACGCAGTATTTT,CSVDGLAGAITDTQYF
NA,NA,TRBJ2-1,TRBV7-8,TGTACCAGCAGCTTAGAGTACTTCTTAAATGAGCAGTTCTTC,CTSSLEYFLNEQFF
few,NA,TRBJ1-1,TRBV19,TGTGCCAGTAGTATATGGACGGACGCTGAAGCTTTCTTT,CASSIWTDAEAFF
NA,NA,TRBJ1-3,TRBV5-1,TGCGCCAGCAGCTTGACCGCAGCTAGAGGAAACACCATATATTTT,CASSLTAARGNTIYF
few,TRBD1,TRBJ1-5,TRBV7-2,TGTGCCAGCAGCTTAGCGAGGACAGGCATCTATAGCAATCAGCCCCAGCATTTT,CASSLARTGIYSNQPQHF
few,TRBD2,TRBJ2-3,TRBV2,TGTGCCAGCAGTGATCTCGGACTAGCGGGGGGGACCCGGGATACGCAGTATTTT,CASSDLGLAGGTRDTQYF
many,NA,TRBJ1-6,TRBV7-9,TGTGCCAGCAGCCCCGGGCGGGATAATTCACCCCTCCACTTT,CASSPGRDNSPLHF
NA,TRBD2,TRBJ2-2,TRBV12-3/TRBV12-4,TGTGCCAGCAGGGGGAGACTAGCGGGGGAGCTGTTTTTT,CASRGRLAGELFF
few,NA,TRBJ1-1,TRBV18,TGTGCCAGCTCACCCGTACGGGGGCCGAACACTGAAGCTTTCTTT,CASSPVRGPNTEAFF
few,NA,TRBJ1-5,TRBV7-6,TGTGCCAGCAGCTTAGAACCAAGAGACAATCAGCCCCAGCATTTT,CASSLEPRDNQPQHF
few,TRBD1,TRBJ2-5,TRBV7-9,TGTGCCAGCAGCTTACTCGGGACAGGGCTTGCGGAGACCCAGTACTTC,CASSLLGTGLAETQYF
many,NA,TRBJ1-1,TRBV7-8,TGTGCCAGCAGCCCCCGGAGCACTGAAGCTTTCTTT,CASSPRSTEAFF
few,NA,TRBJ1-6,TRBV14,TGTGCCAGCAGCCGGGGCCACCCCGCGAGTTCACCCCTCCACTTT,CASSRGHPASSPLHF
many,TRBD1,TRBJ1-1,TRBV20-1,TGCAGTGCTCCGGGGACAGGGCGGAACACTGAAGCTTTCTTT,CSAPGTGRNTEAFF
NA,TRBD2,TRBJ2-3,TRBV4-1,TGCGCCAGCAGCCAAGATGGGGGGGCAGATACGCAGTATTTT,CASSQDGGADTQYF
few,NA,TRBJ1-5,TRBV18,TGTGCCAGCTCACCAAGGGGGGAAAGGAATCAGCCCCAGCATTTT,CASSPRGERNQPQHF
many,NA,TRBJ1-4,TRBV6-8,TGTGCCAGCAGTTCATTCAAAAGACGGTTTAATGAAAAACTGTTTTTT,CASSSFKRRFNEKLFF
NA,NA,TRBJ2-7,TRBV19,TGTGCCAGTACCGTCGCAGGGAGCTACGAGCAGTACTTC,CASTVAGSYEQYF
NA,NA,TRBJ1-2,TRBV18,TGTGCCGGCTCACCAGGGGCAGGCGTCTATGGCTACACCTTC,CAGSPGAGVYGYTF
NA,NA,TRBJ1-1,TRBV29-1,TGCAGCGTTGAAAGGGGCAGCCCAGGAGCTTTCTTT,CSVERGSPGAFF
NA,TRBD2,TRBJ2-3,TRBV12-3/TRBV12-4,TGTGCCAGCAGTTTAGACCTAGCGGACACAGATACGCAGTATTTT,CASSLDLADTDTQYF
once,TRBD1,TRBJ2-7,TRBV29-1,TGCAGCGTCGAACTCAGGGACAGTTTAAAGAAGTACGAGCAGTACTTC,CSVELRDSLKKYEQYF
NA,TRBD1,TRBJ1-2,TRBV7-6,TGTGTCAGCAGCTTAGGGCAGGGGGCAAATGGCTACACCTTC,CVSSLGQGANGYTF
NA,NA,TRBJ2-3,TRBV7-2,TGTGCCAGCAGCTTAGAGGGGTGTAGCACAGATACGCAGTATTTT,CASSLEGCSTDTQYF
NA,TRBD2,TRBJ2-6,TRBV25-1,TGTGCCAGCGGGGAGGGATTCTCTGGGGCCAACGTCCTGACTTTC,CASGEGFSGANVLTF
few,NA,TRBJ2-7,TRBV20-1,TGCAGTGCTAGAGATGAGGGACGGTCCTTCTACGAGCAGTACTTC,CSARDEGRSFYEQYF
NA,NA,TRBJ2-2,TRBV29-1,TGCAGCGTTGCGGGATCCGGGGAGCTGTTTTTT,CSVAGSGELFF
many,NA,TRBJ2-5,TRBV25-1,TGTGCCAGTCGGACAGACCAAGAGACCCAGTACTTC,CASRTDQETQYF
NA,NA,TRBJ2-1,TRBV4-3,TGCGCCAGCAGCCAAGACGGGGTTCGCTACAATGAGCAGTTCTTC,CASSQDGVRYNEQFF
NA,TRBD1,TRBJ1-1,TRBV5-1,TGCGCCAGCAGCCTGGACAGGGCGGTGAACACTGAAGCTTTCTTT,CASSLDRAVNTEAFF
few,NA,TRBJ2-1,TRBV20-1,TGCAGTGCTAAAGACCCCATGATCCTCAATGAGCAGTTCTTC,CSAKDPMILNEQFF
NA,NA,TRBJ1-5,TRBV7-6,TGTGCCAGCAGCCCCAACAATCAGCCCCAGCATTTT,CASSPNNQPQHF
NA,TRBD1,TRBJ2-7,TRBV6-1,TGTGCCAGCAGTGAATTTTCGGGACAGGGGGTCGAGCAGTACTTC,CASSEFSGQGVEQYF
few,TRBD1,TRBJ2-7,TRBV6-2/TRBV6-3,TGTGCCAGCAGCCGGACAGGGAGAACTTACGAGCAGTACTTC,CASSRTGRTYEQYF
many,TRBD1,TRBJ2-2,TRBV6-6,TGTGCCAGCAGTCCCGACAGGGCAAACACCGGGGAGCTGTTTTTT,CASSPDRANTGELFF
many,NA,TRBJ1-4,TRBV6-6,TGTGCCAGCAGTTACCTGGGGGAAACAAATGAAAAACTGTTTTTT,CASSYLGETNEKLFF
few,NA,TRBJ1-1,TRBV28,TGTGCCAGCAGACTAGGTCTAAGAGGAGACACTGAAGCTTTCTTT,CASRLGLRGDTEAFF
NA,NA,TRBJ1-5,TRBV6-1,TGTGCCAGCAGTGAAGACGGCATTAAGAGCAATCAGCCCCAGCATTTT,CASSEDGIKSNQPQHF
many,NA,TRBJ2-1,TRBV6-2/TRBV6-3,TGTGCCAGCACTATTAACAATGAGCAGTTCTTC,CASTINNEQFF
few,TRBD2,TRBJ2-1,TRBV28,TGTGCCAGCACCCCCACTAGCGGGGCTTACAATGAGCAGTTCTTC,CASTPTSGAYNEQFF
many,NA,TRBJ1-4,TRBV20-1,TGCAGTGCCCCCAGGGCAACTAATGAAAAACTGTTTTTT,CSAPRATNEKLFF
NA,TRBD1,TRBJ2-7,TRBV15,TGTGTCACCAGCAGTGGGGGACAGGGAGGAGTGAGTGAGCAGTACTTC,CVTSSGGQGGVSEQYF